One and the same sample provided the 19 T cell receptor beta chains below, sequenced in a study of T-cell memory formation after mild COVID-19. One entry per CDR3 protein results from TCRdb running MiXCR on the 5' RACE reads. The repertoire holds approximately 560,000 distinct CDR3 sequences, with roughly 17% as singletons. The sequenced sample consisted of PBMCs or a T cell subset sorted from them (not recorded which). All receptors come from an adult woman who had mild COVID-19 (a few samples of this study predate the infection). Cell type and time point are not known.

This clonotype turned up a few times. The CDR3 nucleotides read TGTGCCAGTAGTATAGCGGCAGCTAATCAGCCCCAGCATTTT. As protein: CASSIAAANQPQHF. The chain recombines TRBV19 with TRBJ1-5, with no clear D. The germline V gene encodes CDR1 LNHDA and CDR2 SQIVND (reference sequence). The V end was cut by 1 base, the J end by 4 bases, with 8 bases between. There are 14 residues in the CDR3.

In this sample, this clonotype turned up many times. CDR3 amino acids: CASSYERAYEQYF. For the CDR3, the DNA is TGTGCCAGCAGTTATGAGAGGGCCTACGAGCAGTACTTC. The V call is TRBV6-5, the J call TRBJ2-7, with D perhaps matching TRBD2 (5 bases). Germline CDR1 is MNHEY and CDR2 is SVGAGI. The CDR3 runs 13 residues. The V end was cut by 3 bases, the J end by 2 bases, with 8 bases between.

The V and J genes are TRBV11-2 and TRBJ2-7, with D maybe TRBD2 (5 bases). Trimming stripped 1 base from V and 3 bases from J, with 13 bases between. The CDR3 length is 15 residues. Germline V CDR1 and CDR2: SGHAT, FQNNGV. CDR3 region: CASSLVPLAGYEQYF. CDR3 DNA sequence: TGTGCCAGCAGCTTAGTGCCCCTTGCGGGCTACGAGCAGTACTTC.

This clonotype was counted between two and nine times. The chain carries TRBV7-9 and TRBJ1-1; D is uncertain. This CDR3 is 19 amino acids long. V was clipped by 3 bases and J by 1 base, with 24 bases between them. Germline V gene sequence: CDR1 SEHNR, CDR2 FQNEAQ (reference sequence). The CDR3 reads CASSFPSDGSGRGNTEAFF. CDR3 bases: TGTGCCAGCAGCTTTCCTTCTGATGGGTCAGGCCGTGGGAACACTGAAGCTTTCTTT.

There are a few counts of this clonotype. This rearrangement joins TRBV14 to TRBJ2-3; 9 bases agree with TRBD1. Trimming cost V 3 bases and J 3 bases; bases outside gene matches: 7. The CDR3 loop spans 16 amino acids. Germline V gene sequence: CDR1 SGHDN, CDR2 FVKESK. This CDR3 reads CASSQTGQGRTDTQYF. CDR3 nucleotide sequence: TGTGCCAGCAGCCAGACCGGACAGGGGAGAACAGATACGCAGTATTTT.

This clonotype was seen only a few times. The chain uses TRBV5-5 and TRBJ1-5; 12 bases match TRBD1. Germline V gene lookup returns CDR1 SGHKS and CDR2 YYEKEE (reference sequence). With V trimmed by 2 bases and J by 6 bases, 6 bases remained unmatched. CDR3 size: 16 residues. The CDR3 protein is CASSFSGTGGGQPQHF. DNA for the CDR3: TGTGCCAGCAGCTTCTCCGGGACAGGGGGCGGTCAGCCCCAGCATTTT.

This clonotype showed up just a few times. This sequence joins TRBV29-1 and TRBJ2-3; TRBD2 aligns across 10 bases. Germline values: CDR1 SQVTM, CDR2 ANQGSEA. The CDR3 runs 14 residues. Trimming at V came to 6 bases and at J to 0 bases, leaving 3 bases not matched to a gene. The CDR3 loop reads CSVWTSGSTDTQYF. The DNA for the CDR3 is TGCAGCGTCTGGACTAGCGGAAGCACAGATACGCAGTATTTT.

Only one count was recorded for this clonotype. A read error may account for a junction end that differs from germline. CDR3 amino acids: CATSRDGLAGQDTQYF. In DNA form, the CDR3 reads TGTGCCACCAGCAGAGACGGACTAGCGGGGCAAGATACCCAGTACTTC. The V call is TRBV15, the J call TRBJ2-5, with 12 positions matching TRBD2. Germline V CDR1 and CDR2: LNHNV, YYDKDF (reference sequence). This CDR3 is built from 16 residues.

This clonotype was seen more than once but under ten times. The chain couples TRBV5-1 to TRBJ2-3; TRBD1 might be the D (6 bases). This CDR3 has 14 residues. Germline V gene lookup returns CDR1 SGHRS and CDR2 YFSETQ. Trimming left V 7 bases short and J 0 bases short, with 12 bases between. CDR3 residues: CASSGQPSTDTQYF. The CDR3 coding sequence is TGCGCCAGCTCCGGACAGCCGAGCACAGATACGCAGTATTTT.

The rearrangement joins TRBV10-3 to TRBJ2-2; D is unclear. CDR3 length: 16 amino acids. Trimming shortened V by 2 bases and J by 1 base, and 11 bases separated the two germline ends. Germline V gives CDR1 ENHRY, CDR2 SYGVKD. The CDR3 region is CAISEANRQNTGELFF. For the CDR3, the DNA is TGTGCCATCAGTGAGGCCAACCGTCAGAACACCGGGGAGCTGTTTTTT.

The V and J genes are TRBV24-1 and TRBJ2-3; weak D call: TRBD2 (6 bases). This CDR3 region has 16 residues. Germline V CDR1 and CDR2: KGHDR, SFDVKD. Trimming removed 2 bases from V and 5 bases from J, with 16 bases in between. CDR3: CATSDWGEGGGDTQYF. Here the CDR3 DNA reads TGTGCCACCAGTGATTGGGGTGAGGGAGGAGGAGATACGCAGTATTTT.

The gene calls are TRBV7-2 and TRBJ2-1; D not certain. The V and J ends lost 2 bases and 5 bases respectively, with 7 bases between them. The CDR3 has 13 residues. Germline CDR1 SGHTA, CDR2 FQGNSA. This CDR3 reads CASSLSWNNEQFF. CDR3 nucleotide sequence: TGTGCCAGCAGCTTATCGTGGAACAATGAGCAGTTCTTC.

V usage is TRBV4-1 and J usage is TRBJ1-2; a possible D gene is TRBD1 (5 bases). Trimming left V 1 base short and J 6 bases short, with 12 bases between. The CDR3 length is 14 residues. Germline V gene data show CDR1 as MGHRA and CDR2 as YSYEKL. The CDR3 loop reads CASSQVEGKDGYTF. In DNA, the CDR3 is TGCGCCAGCAGCCAAGTTGAGGGGAAGGATGGCTACACCTTC.

In this sample, this clonotype turned up a few times. The chain combines TRBV6-6 with TRBJ1-1; no reliable D call. The CDR3 extends over 16 amino acids. Germline assignment: CDR1 MNHNY and CDR2 SVGAGI (reference sequence). V was shortened by 0 bases and J by 4 bases, with 15 bases between the two germline ends. The CDR3 sequence is CASSYSSGKGITEAFF. In DNA form, the CDR3 reads TGTGCCAGCAGTTACTCCAGTGGTAAGGGAATCACTGAAGCTTTCTTT.

The table lists this clonotype with a few counts. The genes are TRBV10-3 and TRBJ2-1, with 8 bases lining up with TRBD1. J lost 4 bases, V lost 9 bases, and 5 bases had no gene match. Germline CDR1 ENHRY, CDR2 SYGVKD. This CDR3 region has 13 residues. CDR3 in DNA: TGTGCCATTTCAGGACAGGGTTACAATGAGCAGTTCTTC. Translating gives CAISGQGYNEQFF.

The rearrangement uses TRBV24-1 and TRBJ2-1; D gene uncertain. The V gene's germline CDR1 is KGHDR and CDR2 SFDVKD. Trimming cost V 0 bases and J 9 bases, with 14 bases left between them. This CDR3 has 15 residues. CDR3 DNA: TGTGCCACCAGTGATTTGTCTAGAAAGGTCGGTGAGCAGTTCTTC. Translation gives CATSDLSRKVGEQFF.

This chain joins TRBV20-1 and TRBJ2-7; 14 bases are shared with TRBD2. J was trimmed by 3 bases and V by 3 bases; bases with no gene match: 10. The CDR3 sequence is 17 residues long. Looked up from germline, CDR1 is DFQATT and CDR2 is SNEGSKA (reference sequence). The CDR3 DNA reads as TGCAGTGCTAGCCCGGGACTAGCGGGGGTGCAGGGCTACGAGCAGTACTTC. Translated, it gives CSASPGLAGVQGYEQYF.

This clonotype was observed a few times. The chain recombines TRBV4-1 with TRBJ2-1; D is perhaps TRBD1 (9 bases). The CDR3 is 17 residues long. V dropped 2 bases and J dropped 5 bases, with 19 bases sitting between them. The germline V gene has CDR1 MGHRA and CDR2 YSYEKL. CDR3 sequence (DNA): TGCGCCAGCAGCCAATCTCGCGGGGGGACAGGGCACAATGAGCAGTTCTTC. It is translated as CASSQSRGGTGHNEQFF.

The V call is TRBV7-9, the J call TRBJ2-1; D is unclear. This CDR3 spans 14 amino acids. The germline gives CDR1 SEHNR, CDR2 FQNEAQ (reference sequence). V was trimmed by 3 bases and J by 10 bases, leaving 16 bases between them. The CDR3 protein is CASSFPRQHWEQFF. CDR3 nucleotides: TGTGCCAGCAGCTTCCCCCGGCAACACTGGGAGCAGTTCTTC. The variable domain in full, completed from reference TRBV7-9 and TRBJ2-1, reads DTGVSQNPRHKITKRGQNVTFRCDPISEHNRLYWYRQTLGQGPEFLTYFQNEAQLEKSRLLSDRFSAERPKGSFSTLEIQRTEQGDSAMYLCASSFPRQHWEQFFGPGTRLTVL.